A single sample is the source of the 10 T cell receptor beta chains below, sequenced in a study of blood T cell repertoires in COVID-19. Clones were read by immunoSEQ multiplex PCR, and TCRdb kept only the in-frame ones, dropping some. The table lists over 85,000 clones, over 85% of them singletons. The sample was peripheral blood. The receptor source for this set is a woman aged 45-65 years with COVID-19, enrolled during active disease.

This chain joins TRBV5-5 and TRBJ1-2; D perhaps matches TRBD1 (6 bases). Germline V CDR1 and CDR2: SGHKS, YYEKEE (reference sequence). V lost 0 bases and J 6 bases, leaving 15 bases between the germline ends. CDR3 length: 15 residues. DNA of the CDR3: TGTGCCAGCAGCTTGGTACCAGGGGAGTTTAATGGCTACACCTTC. Its protein is CASSLVPGEFNGYTF.

Here the CDR3 reads CASSLGPPTYEQYF. The CDR3 coding sequence is TGTGCCAGCAGCTTAGGCCCACCTACCTACGAGCAGTACTTC. The chain combines TRBV7-2 with TRBJ2-7; no definite D call. This CDR3 has 14 residues. CDR1 and CDR2 from the germline V gene are SGHTA and FQGNSA. The V end lost 1 base, the J end lost 2 bases, and 9 bases lay between the germline ends.

The chain employs TRBV5-8 and TRBJ1-4; TRBD1 agrees at 7 bases. Trimming at V came to 2 bases and at J to 4 bases, leaving 5 bases not matched to a gene. The CDR3 has 15 residues. CDR1 and CDR2 from the germline V gene are SGHTS and YDEGEE. CDR3 loop: CASSLPGQLNEKLFF. CDR3 nucleotide sequence: TGTGCCAGCAGCTTACCGGGACAGCTTAATGAAAAACTGTTTTTT.

The chain combines TRBV15 with TRBJ1-2, with TRBD1 matching over 8 bases. Germline-derived CDR1 and CDR2 are LNHNV and YYDKDF (reference sequence). V trimming: 6 bases; J trimming: 0 bases; junction bases outside the gene matches: 9. This CDR3 has 16 residues. CDR3 nucleotide sequence: TGTGCCACCAGACGACAGGGGACGGTTGCTAACTATGGCTACACCTTC. Protein product: CATRRQGTVANYGYTF.

Only one count was recorded for this clone. This chain connects TRBV18 to TRBJ1-2; perhaps TRBD1 as D (6 bases). This CDR3 is 15 amino acids long. Trimming took 3 bases from V and 2 from J, leaving 13 bases between them. The V gene's germline CDR1 is KGHSH and CDR2 LQKENI. CDR3 in amino acids: CASSPETGFNYGYTF. As DNA, the CDR3 is TGTGCCAGCTCACCCGAAACAGGGTTCAACTATGGCTACACCTTC. The variable domain in full, completed from reference TRBV18 and TRBJ1-2, reads NAGVMQNPRHLVRRRGQEARLRCSPMKGHSHVYWYRQLPEEGLKFMVYLQKENIIDESGMPKERFSAEFPKEGPSILRIQQVVRGDSAAYFCASSPETGFNYGYTFGSGTRLTVV.

The chain uses TRBV7-6 and TRBJ1-2; the D is unclear. Trimming took 1 base from V and 0 from J, leaving 9 bases between them. The CDR3 spans 15 residues. From germline, CDR1 is SGHVS and CDR2 FNYEAQ. CDR3 sequence: CASSLEEGANYGYTF. Here the CDR3 DNA reads TGTGCCAGCAGCTTAGAGGAGGGTGCTAACTATGGCTACACCTTC.

CDR3 protein: CASSLRVQQETQYF. CDR3 bases: TGTGCCAGCAGTCTCAGGGTGCAACAAGAGACCCAGTACTTC. The genes are TRBV6-5 and TRBJ2-5, with D perhaps TRBD1 (5 bases). There are 14 residues in the CDR3. The ends were cut back, 5 bases at V and 2 bases at J, with 12 bases in the middle. CDR1 MNHEY and CDR2 SVGAGI come from the germline V gene.

The rearrangement uses TRBV7-9 and TRBJ2-5, with 9 bases identical to TRBD1. Germline V gene sequence: CDR1 SEHNR, CDR2 FQNEAQ (reference sequence). The V gene end was trimmed by 2 bases and the J gene end by 0 bases; junction bases not matched to a gene: 13. The CDR3 has 19 amino acids. The CDR3 region has the DNA TGTGCCAGCAGCTTACTTTCAGGACAGGGGCTAGTGTACCAAGAGACCCAGTACTTC. Protein sequence: CASSLLSGQGLVYQETQYF.

The genes are TRBV7-2 and TRBJ1-3; TRBD1 matches at 8 bases. Germline-derived CDR1 and CDR2 are SGHTA and FQGNSA. J lost 5 bases, V lost 7 bases, and 7 bases had no gene match. The CDR3 sequence is 14 residues long. The CDR3 DNA sequence: TGTGCCAGCACCCAGGGGGCGCAGAGAAACACCATATATTTT. Translating gives CASTQGAQRNTIYF. Variable domain in full (rest from reference TRBV7-2 and TRBJ1-3): GAGVSQSPSNKVTEKGKDVELRCDPISGHTALYWYRQSLGQGLEFLIYFQGNSAPDKSGLPSDRFSAERTGGSVSTLTIQRTQQEDSAVYLCASTQGAQRNTIYFGEGSWLTVV.

The gene calls are TRBV9 and TRBJ2-2; D may be TRBD1 (5 bases). Trimming shortened V by 3 bases and J by 0 bases, and 9 bases separated the two germline ends. The CDR3 has 15 residues. Germline CDR1 reads SGDLS; CDR2 reads YYNGEE. The CDR3 bases are TGTGCCAGCAGCGCCGGACACCCGAACACCGGGGAGCTGTTTTTT. Protein: CASSAGHPNTGELFF.